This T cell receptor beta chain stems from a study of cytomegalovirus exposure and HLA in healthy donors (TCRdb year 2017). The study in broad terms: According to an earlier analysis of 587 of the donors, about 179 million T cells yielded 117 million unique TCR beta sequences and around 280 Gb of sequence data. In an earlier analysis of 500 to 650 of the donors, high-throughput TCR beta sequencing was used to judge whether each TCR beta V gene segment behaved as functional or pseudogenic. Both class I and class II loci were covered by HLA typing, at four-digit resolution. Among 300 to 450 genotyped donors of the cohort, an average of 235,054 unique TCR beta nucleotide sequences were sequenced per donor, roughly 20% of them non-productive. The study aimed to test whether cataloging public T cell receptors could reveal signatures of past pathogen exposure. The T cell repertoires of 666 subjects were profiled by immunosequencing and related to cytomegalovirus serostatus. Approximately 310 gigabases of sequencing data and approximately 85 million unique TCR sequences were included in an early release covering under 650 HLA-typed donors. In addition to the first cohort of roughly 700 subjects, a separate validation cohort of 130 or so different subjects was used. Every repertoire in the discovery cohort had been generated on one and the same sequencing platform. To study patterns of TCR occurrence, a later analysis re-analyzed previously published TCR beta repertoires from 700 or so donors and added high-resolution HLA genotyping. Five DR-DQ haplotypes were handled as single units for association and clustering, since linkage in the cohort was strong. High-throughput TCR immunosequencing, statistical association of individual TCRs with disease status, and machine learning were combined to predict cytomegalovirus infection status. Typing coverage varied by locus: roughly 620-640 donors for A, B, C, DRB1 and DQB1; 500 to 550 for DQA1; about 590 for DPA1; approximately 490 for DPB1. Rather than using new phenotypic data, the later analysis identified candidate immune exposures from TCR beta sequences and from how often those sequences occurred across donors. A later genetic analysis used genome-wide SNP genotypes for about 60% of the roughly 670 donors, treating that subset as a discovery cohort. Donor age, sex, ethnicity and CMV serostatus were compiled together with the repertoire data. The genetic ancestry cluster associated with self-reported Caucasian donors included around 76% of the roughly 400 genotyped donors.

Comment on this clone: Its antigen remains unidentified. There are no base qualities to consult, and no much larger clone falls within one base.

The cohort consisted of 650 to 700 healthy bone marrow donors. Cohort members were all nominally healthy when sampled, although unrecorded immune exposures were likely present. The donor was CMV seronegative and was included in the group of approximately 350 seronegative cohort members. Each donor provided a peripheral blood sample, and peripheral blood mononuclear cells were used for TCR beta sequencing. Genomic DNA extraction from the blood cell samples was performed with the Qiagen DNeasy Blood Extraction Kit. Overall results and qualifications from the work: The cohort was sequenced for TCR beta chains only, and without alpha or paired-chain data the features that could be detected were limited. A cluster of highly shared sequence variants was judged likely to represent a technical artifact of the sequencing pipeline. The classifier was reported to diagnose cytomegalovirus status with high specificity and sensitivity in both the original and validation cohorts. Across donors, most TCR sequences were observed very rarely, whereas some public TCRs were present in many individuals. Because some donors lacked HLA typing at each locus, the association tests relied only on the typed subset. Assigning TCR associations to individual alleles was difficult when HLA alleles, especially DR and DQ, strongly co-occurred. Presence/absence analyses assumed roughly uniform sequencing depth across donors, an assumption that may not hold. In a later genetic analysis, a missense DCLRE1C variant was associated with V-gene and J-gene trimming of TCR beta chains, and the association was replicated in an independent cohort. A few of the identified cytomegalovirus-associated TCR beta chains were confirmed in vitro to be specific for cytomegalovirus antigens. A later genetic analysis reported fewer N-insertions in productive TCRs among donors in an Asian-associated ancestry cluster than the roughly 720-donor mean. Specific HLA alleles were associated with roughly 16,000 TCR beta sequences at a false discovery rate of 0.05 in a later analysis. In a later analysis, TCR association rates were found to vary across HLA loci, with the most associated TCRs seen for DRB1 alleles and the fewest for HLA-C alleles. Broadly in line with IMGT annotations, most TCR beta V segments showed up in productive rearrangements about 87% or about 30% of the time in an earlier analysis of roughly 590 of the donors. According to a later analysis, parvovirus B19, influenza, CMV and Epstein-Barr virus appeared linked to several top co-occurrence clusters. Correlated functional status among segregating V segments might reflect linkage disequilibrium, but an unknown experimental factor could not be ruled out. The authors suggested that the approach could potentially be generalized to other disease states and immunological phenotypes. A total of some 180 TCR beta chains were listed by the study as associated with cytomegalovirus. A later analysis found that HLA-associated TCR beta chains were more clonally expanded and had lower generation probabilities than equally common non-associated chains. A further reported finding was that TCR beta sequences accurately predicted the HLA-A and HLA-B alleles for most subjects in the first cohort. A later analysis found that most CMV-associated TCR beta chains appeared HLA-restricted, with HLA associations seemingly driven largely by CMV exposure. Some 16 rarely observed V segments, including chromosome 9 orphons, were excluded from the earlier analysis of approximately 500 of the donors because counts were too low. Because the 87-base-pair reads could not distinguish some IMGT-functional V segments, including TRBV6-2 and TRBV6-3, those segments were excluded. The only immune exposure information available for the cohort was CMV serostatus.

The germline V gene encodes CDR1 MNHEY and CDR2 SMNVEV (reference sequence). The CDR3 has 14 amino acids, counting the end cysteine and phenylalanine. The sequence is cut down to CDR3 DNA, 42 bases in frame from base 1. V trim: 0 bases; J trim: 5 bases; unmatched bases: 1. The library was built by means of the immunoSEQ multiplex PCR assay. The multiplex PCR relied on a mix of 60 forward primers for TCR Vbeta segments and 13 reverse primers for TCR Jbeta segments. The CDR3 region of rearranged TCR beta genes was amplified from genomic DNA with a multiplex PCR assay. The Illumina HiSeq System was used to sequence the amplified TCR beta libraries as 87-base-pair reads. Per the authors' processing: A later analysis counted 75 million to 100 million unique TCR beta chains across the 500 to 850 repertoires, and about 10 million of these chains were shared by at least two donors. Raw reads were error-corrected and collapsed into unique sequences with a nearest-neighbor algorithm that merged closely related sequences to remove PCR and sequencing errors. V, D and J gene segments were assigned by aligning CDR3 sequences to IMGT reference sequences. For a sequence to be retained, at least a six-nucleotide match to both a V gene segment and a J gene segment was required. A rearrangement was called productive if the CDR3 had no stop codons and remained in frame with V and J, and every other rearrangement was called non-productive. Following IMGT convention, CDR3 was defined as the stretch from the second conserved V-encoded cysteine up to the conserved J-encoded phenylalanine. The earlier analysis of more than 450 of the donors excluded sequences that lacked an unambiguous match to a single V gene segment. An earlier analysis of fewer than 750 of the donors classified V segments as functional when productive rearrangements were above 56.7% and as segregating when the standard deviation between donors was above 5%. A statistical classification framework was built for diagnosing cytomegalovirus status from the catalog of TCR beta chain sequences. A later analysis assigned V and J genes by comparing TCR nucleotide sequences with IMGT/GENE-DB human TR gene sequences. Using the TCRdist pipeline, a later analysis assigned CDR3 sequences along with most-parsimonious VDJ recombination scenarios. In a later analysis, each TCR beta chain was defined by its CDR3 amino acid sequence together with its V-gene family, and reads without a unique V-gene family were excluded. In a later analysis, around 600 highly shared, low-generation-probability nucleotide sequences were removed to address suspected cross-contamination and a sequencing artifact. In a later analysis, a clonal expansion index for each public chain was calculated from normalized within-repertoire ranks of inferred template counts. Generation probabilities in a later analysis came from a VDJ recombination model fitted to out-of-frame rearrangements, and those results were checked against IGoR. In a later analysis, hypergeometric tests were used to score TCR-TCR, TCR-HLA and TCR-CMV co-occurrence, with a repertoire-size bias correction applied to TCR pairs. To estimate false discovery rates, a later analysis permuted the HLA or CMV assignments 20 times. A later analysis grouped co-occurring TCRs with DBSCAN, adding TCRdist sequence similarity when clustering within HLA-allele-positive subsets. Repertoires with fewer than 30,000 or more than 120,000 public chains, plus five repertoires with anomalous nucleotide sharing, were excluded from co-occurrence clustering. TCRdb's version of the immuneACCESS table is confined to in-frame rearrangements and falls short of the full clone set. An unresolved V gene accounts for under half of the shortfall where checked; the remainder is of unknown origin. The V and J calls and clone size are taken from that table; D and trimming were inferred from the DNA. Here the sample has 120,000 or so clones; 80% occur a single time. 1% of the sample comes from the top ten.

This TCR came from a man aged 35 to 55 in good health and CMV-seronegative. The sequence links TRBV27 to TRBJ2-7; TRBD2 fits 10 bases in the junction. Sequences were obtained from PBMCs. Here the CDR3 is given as CASSLSSGRDEQYF. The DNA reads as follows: TGTGCCAGCAGTTTATCCAGCGGGAGGGACGAGCAGTACTTC.